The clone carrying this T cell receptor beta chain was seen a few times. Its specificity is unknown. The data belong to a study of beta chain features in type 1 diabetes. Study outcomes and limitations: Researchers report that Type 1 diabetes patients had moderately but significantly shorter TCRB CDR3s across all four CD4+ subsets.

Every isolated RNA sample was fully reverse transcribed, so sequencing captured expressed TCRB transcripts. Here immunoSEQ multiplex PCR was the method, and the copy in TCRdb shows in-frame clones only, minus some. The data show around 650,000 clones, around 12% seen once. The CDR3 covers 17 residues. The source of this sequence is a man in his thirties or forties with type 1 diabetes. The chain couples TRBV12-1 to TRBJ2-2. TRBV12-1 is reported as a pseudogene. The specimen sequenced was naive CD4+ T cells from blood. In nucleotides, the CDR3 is TGTGCCAGCAGCTTTGACCCCCGGGGCCGAGGCACCGGGGAGCTGTTTTTT. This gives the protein CASSFDPRGRGTGELFF.